A selection of T cell receptor beta chains follows, all from one sample in a study of cytomegalovirus exposure and HLA in healthy donors. Using immunoSEQ multiplex PCR, the repertoire was profiled, and TCRdb retains in-frame clones only, with some absent. This table has fewer than 200,000 clones, approximately 81% appearing once. The sample comprised PBMCs. The receptors stem from a male donor in good health and CMV-seronegative. Both conserved end residues are trimmed from each CDR3. Fields, in order: CDR3 length, V gene, J gene, CDR3 protein.

>12|TRBV6-6|TRBJ2-3
ASSLISGSDTQY
>13|TRBV6-1|TRBJ1-1
ASSEVRVEYTEAF
>13|TRBV5-4|TRBJ2-7
ASSLEGQGDYEQY
>13|TRBV11-2|TRBJ2-5
ASSAVRGVRETQY
>14|TRBV6-5|TRBJ2-7
ASSYTTGTAPYEQY
>14|TRBV27|TRBJ2-7
ASNSVFLGQGYEQY
>12|TRBV6-1|TRBJ2-3
ASSDRTGADTQY
>14|TRBV7-8|TRBJ2-5
ASSHNPGGPQETQY
>12|TRBV27|TRBJ2-5
ASNRAGVRETQY
>14|TRBV6-5|TRBJ2-7
ASSYSAGTGGIEQY
>12|TRBV4-3|TRBJ2-1
ASSPGGGMDEQF
>13|TRBV28|TRBJ1-3
ASSLVTGGGNTIY
>11|TRBV5-5|TRBJ1-1
ASSFQGRTEAF
>13|TRBV6-1|TRBJ2-1
ASRGRSSREHEQF
>14|TRBV2|TRBJ1-2
ASSIRQALRSKGYT
>11|TRBV29-1|TRBJ1-3
SVGAVVGNTIY
>12|TRBV5-1|TRBJ2-5
ASSLAGGQETQY
>12|TRBV5-1|TRBJ2-2
ASSFDGDTGELF
>14|TRBV5-1|TRBJ1-6
ASSPTGQALNSPLH
>12|TRBV4-1|TRBJ1-3
ASSQAGNGNTIY
>11|TRBV6-1|TRBJ1-3
ASSEGRRNTIY
>14|TRBV6-1|TRBJ2-1
ASSALPGTSGNEQF
>14|TRBV9|TRBJ1-1
ASSVATGRMNTGAF
>13|TRBV2|TRBJ2-3
ASRKAGVRTDTQY
>15|TRBV4-3|TRBJ2-1
ASSRKTGLGPYNEQF
>14|TRBV4-1|TRBJ1-5
ASSQDMGQGVQPQH
>13|TRBV5-4|TRBJ1-2
ASSPPQGGNYGYT
>11|TRBV18|TRBJ1-5
ASSPGQGQPQH
>16|TRBV7-9|TRBJ1-6
ASSSDRSAHVPHSPLH
>11|TRBV7-3|TRBJ1-2
ASSLRQGYGYT
>17|TRBV7-8|TRBJ1-4
ASSFRSRTGAATNEKLF
>14|TRBV6-1|TRBJ1-6
ASSETSTGRGSPLH
>12|TRBV11-2|TRBJ2-7
ASSLVWGQYEQY
>16|TRBV7-9|TRBJ2-5
ASSLPGLFTGIKETQY
>15|TRBV21-1|TRBJ2-7
ASSNPAAGIYSYEQY
>11|TRBV5-1|TRBJ1-2
ASSLDMNYGYT
>10|TRBV29-1|TRBJ2-5
STEAAQETQY
>12|TRBV2|TRBJ1-4
ASVRDTSNEKLF
>15|TRBV18|TRBJ1-4
ASSPERRQGADEKLF
>12|TRBV5-6|TRBJ1-1
ASSFRDSNTEAF
>12|TRBV19|TRBJ1-2
ASSSPTRSYGYT
>10|TRBV9|TRBJ1-5
ASSGEQGSQH